This TCR beta chain emerged from a study of radiation and T cells in renal cell carcinoma. Generated by immunoSEQ multiplex PCR, the TCRdb table keeps only in-frame clones and is missing some. The table lists over 12,000 clones, about two thirds of them singletons. The table lists this clone with a few counts. What it binds is not known. CDR3 length equals 13 residues. Germline values: CDR1 SGHTA, CDR2 FQGNSA. V lost 1 base, J lost 4 bases, and 5 bases lay in between. Findings of the study overall: Irradiated tumors had higher TCR clonality than control tumors.

Treatment denoted: treatment-naive control, cytoreductive nephrectomy. Control samples are tumors resected by cytoreductive nephrectomy without prior radiation. The patient's renal cell carcinoma had clear cell pathology. Controls included several female and about 12 male donors, resected 2011 to 2014. The receptor's source is a man in his sixties with renal cell carcinoma. This sample comprised tumor tissue, obtained from a patient whose treatment was nephrectomy without radiotherapy. This sequence joins TRBV7-2 and TRBJ2-1; no firm D call. CDR3 nucleotides: TGTGCCAGCAGCTTAGACAGATACAATGAGCAGTTCTTC. Translated: CASSLDRYNEQFF.